This TCR beta chain was sequenced in a study of blood T cell repertoires in COVID-19. Study-level information: T cells, B-cell-depleted T cells, or PBMCs provided the cDNA or gDNA that served as material.

The CDR3 has 16 residues. Between the trimmed V and J ends, which lost 2 bases and 4 bases, there was a span of 14 bases. From germline, CDR1 is ENHRY and CDR2 SYGVKD. Only in-frame clones appear in the TCRdb table, and some are missing; sequencing was by immunoSEQ multiplex PCR. The data hold 250,000 or so clones, with more than 80% observed a single time. This chain links TRBV10-3 with TRBJ2-2; a weak D match, TRBD2 (6 bases). This sequence was found in a woman between 25 and 40 years old with active or convalescent COVID-19. The sample comprised peripheral blood. CDR3 sequence: CAISELRGMSTGELFF. CDR3 bases: TGTGCCATCAGTGAGCTCCGGGGGATGAGCACCGGGGAGCTGTTTTTT.